The present T cell receptor (beta chain) was sequenced within a study of beta chain features in type 1 diabetes. In the study overall: When patients were set against healthy donors, age, gender and cell yields were similar. Study-wide findings and caveats: A moderate, significant TCRB CDR3 shortening appeared in type 1 diabetes across four CD4+ subsets.

Every single donor gave one heparinised blood draw, and these averaged roughly 120 mL. Sorting with CD45RO/CCR7/CD25/CD127/CD95/CD27 yielded naive, central memory, regulatory and stem-like memory CD4+ cells. The CDR3 runs to 13 residues. Germline V gene data show CDR1 as SQVTM and CDR2 as ANQGSEA. Trimming took off 4 bases at V and 7 bases at J, with 14 bases between the two ends. Every isolated RNA sample was fully reverse transcribed, so sequencing captured expressed TCRB transcripts. Assay: immunoSEQ multiplex PCR; the TCRdb copy retains only in-frame clones and omits some. The profile shows some 160,000 clones, roughly 9% of them singletons. This clone was seen a handful of times. What it recognizes is unknown.

The TCR was taken from a woman under 40 with type 1 diabetes. Sequencing was performed on central memory CD4+ T cells from blood. This sequence joins TRBV29-1 and TRBJ1-5, with D perhaps TRBD1 (6 bases). This CDR3 is CSVAGGGGQPQHF. The CDR3 DNA sequence: TGCAGCGTTGCGGGCGGGGGCGGGCAGCCCCAGCATTTT.